The 16 T cell receptor beta chains below were found in one sample sequenced in a study of T cell repertoires in aging, cancer and after chemotherapy. Multiplex touch-down PCR with TRB-A/B primers amplified rearranged V-D-J TRB sequences. TCRdb ran MiXCR on the multiplex PCR reads and lists one entry per CDR3 protein. The table lists 2,300 or so distinct CDR3 sequences, 50% to 80% of them singletons, with 20% to 30% in the top ten. Peripheral blood genomic DNA, not sorted cells or RNA, was the template. The specimen was blood. These receptors were taken from a human donor with a solid tumor.

This chain connects TRBV20-1 to TRBJ2-7; 16 nucleotides line up with TRBD2. Germline V gene data show CDR1 as DFQATT and CDR2 as SNEGSKA (reference sequence). This CDR3 is 15 amino acids long. V was pared by 5 bases and J by 2 bases, with 3 bases of the junction left unmatched. The CDR3 is CSALGTSGRAYEQYF. The CDR3 bases are TGCAGTGCTCTCGGGACTAGCGGGAGGGCCTACGAGCAGTACTTC.

The V call is TRBV29-1, the J call TRBJ1-2; tentatively, D is TRBD1 (5 bases). The germline gives CDR1 SQVTM, CDR2 ANQGSEA. This CDR3 has 12 residues. V was clipped by 4 bases and J by 4 bases, with 10 bases between them. The CDR3 sequence: CSVGGGGYGYTF. In DNA form, the CDR3 reads TGCAGCGTTGGGGGGGGAGGCTATGGCTACACCTTC. The complete variable domain, with remaining parts taken from reference TRBV29-1 and TRBJ1-2, reads SAVISQKPSRDICQRGTSLTIQCQVDSQVTMMFWYRQQPGQSLTLIATANQGSEATYESGFVIDKFPISRPNLTFSTLTVSNMSPEDSSIYLCSVGGGGYGYTFGSGTRLTVV.

The chain carries TRBV2 and TRBJ2-6, with a weak D call TRBD1 (6 bases). V was cut by 8 bases and J by 2 bases, with 10 bases left in between. CDR3 length equals 14 residues. In germline, CDR1 is SNHLY, CDR2 FYNNEI. CDR3: CASYPGAGANVLTF. The CDR3 DNA follows: TGTGCCAGCTACCCAGGGGCTGGGGCCAACGTCCTGACTTTC.

The V gene is TRBV19, the J gene TRBJ2-2; a weak D match, TRBD1 (5 bases). Trimming pared 3 bases from V and 5 bases from J, leaving 10 bases between. CDR3 size: 14 residues. The germline V gene encodes CDR1 LNHDA and CDR2 SQIVND (reference sequence). CDR3 residues: CASSMGQKTGELFF. CDR3 nucleotides: TGTGCCAGTAGTATGGGGCAGAAGACCGGGGAGCTGTTTTTT. The variable domain in full, completed from reference TRBV19 and TRBJ2-2, reads DGGITQSPKYLFRKEGQNVTLSCEQNLNHDAMYWYRQDPGQGLRLIYYSQIVNDFQKGDIAEGYSVSREKKESFPLTVTSAQKNPTAFYLCASSMGQKTGELFFGEGSRLTVL.

Judged by abundance, this clonotype is large. The V call is TRBV11-2, the J call TRBJ2-2; 7 bases map to TRBD2. The length of the CDR3 is 13 residues. Germline CDR1 and CDR2: SGHAT and FQNNGV. V trimming: 4 bases; J trimming: 6 bases; junction bases outside the gene matches: 2. CDR3 nucleotides: TGTGCCAGCAGCTGGGAGGGCGCCGGGGAGCTGTTTTTT. This codes for CASSWEGAGELFF.

The rearrangement uses TRBV5-1 and TRBJ1-4; TRBD1 might be the D (6 bases). The length of the CDR3 is 13 residues. The V gene lost 0 bases and the J gene lost 8 bases, with 8 bases spanning the gap. Germline lookup yields CDR1 SGHRS and CDR2 YFSETQ. CDR3 nucleotide sequence: TGCGCCAGCAGCTTGGCTAGGGGGGAAAAACTGTTTTTT. It specifies CASSLARGEKLFF.

The V call is TRBV5-6, the J call TRBJ2-3; 7 bases match TRBD2. CDR3 length: 16 residues. Germline trimming cut 0 bases from V and 5 bases from J; bases unmatched to any gene: 9. Germline values: CDR1 SGHDT, CDR2 YYEEEE. This CDR3 reads CASSLAPGTTGDTQYF. Here the CDR3 DNA reads TGTGCCAGCAGCTTGGCCCCCGGGACTACGGGAGATACGCAGTATTTT.

The sample holds a few counts of this clonotype. The chain recombines TRBV20-1 with TRBJ1-6, with D possibly being TRBD1 (6 bases). V was clipped by 4 bases and J by 11 bases, with 18 bases between them. The germline V gene has CDR1 DFQATT and CDR2 SNEGSKA (reference sequence). This CDR3 spans 14 amino acids. CDR3 region: CSAIRQAEGPPLHF. CDR3 bases: TGCAGTGCTATAAGACAGGCGGAGGGGCCACCCCTCCACTTT.

The chain combines TRBV12-3 or TRBV12-4 with TRBJ1-2; a weak D match, TRBD1 (5 bases). V shed 6 bases and J shed 3 bases, with 11 bases lying between them. The CDR3 loop spans 13 amino acids. The CDR3 protein is CASSNRDDYGYTF. The DNA of the CDR3 is TGTGCCAGCAGCAACCGGGACGACTATGGCTACACCTTC.

The chain is built from TRBV29-1 and TRBJ2-7; 10 nucleotides agree with TRBD1. Germline-derived CDR1 and CDR2 are SQVTM and ANQGSEA. Losses at the gene ends were 5 bases for V and 0 bases for J; bases not matched to a gene: 10. The CDR3 spans 16 residues. For the CDR3, the DNA is TGCAGCGTTCGGGACAGGGGTGCGGGAGACTCCTACGAGCAGTACTTC. This codes for CSVRDRGAGDSYEQYF.

The chain is built from TRBV6-1 and TRBJ2-7; the match to TRBD2 covers 7 bases. This CDR3 spans 15 amino acids. Germline-derived CDR1 and CDR2 are MNHNS and SASEGT. The ends lost 6 bases at V and 3 bases at J; junction bases unmatched: 11. The chain's CDR3 is CASRQAGGFDYEQYF. The CDR3, as DNA: TGTGCCAGCAGACAAGCCGGGGGGTTTGACTACGAGCAGTACTTC.

The rearrangement uses TRBV10-1 and TRBJ2-3, with D uncertain. Trimming stripped 5 bases from V and 1 base from J, with 10 bases between. CDR1 is WNHNN, CDR2 SYGVQD, per germline (reference sequence). The CDR3 covers 14 residues. This chain's CDR3 is CASSRMLRTDTQYF. CDR3 DNA: TGCGCCAGCAGTAGGATGCTTCGCACAGATACGCAGTATTTT.

In this sample, this clonotype is large. The chain couples TRBV20-1 to TRBJ1-2; tentatively, D is TRBD1 (6 bases). The CDR3 length is 12 residues. The ends were cut back, 0 bases at V and 7 bases at J, with 9 bases in the middle. The germline V gene encodes CDR1 DFQATT and CDR2 SNEGSKA (reference sequence). The CDR3 reads CSAREDRSGYTF. The CDR3 nucleotides read TGCAGTGCTAGAGAGGACAGAAGTGGCTACACCTTC.

The rearrangement uses TRBV5-1 and TRBJ1-1; D is perhaps TRBD1 (5 bases). The V gene's germline CDR1 is SGHRS and CDR2 YFSETQ. The CDR3 runs to 15 residues. V was clipped by 0 bases and J by 4 bases, with 13 bases between them. The CDR3, as DNA: TGCGCCAGCAGCTTGGATCTCGGGGGTCCCACTGAAGCTTTCTTT. Translation: CASSLDLGGPTEAFF.

The chain has TRBV12-3 or TRBV12-4 and TRBJ2-5; no definite D call. CDR3 length: 16 residues. V gave up 1 base and J gave up 1 base, with 13 bases separating them. CDR3 nucleotide sequence: TGTGCCAGCAGTTTAGGCTCCGTGACATTCCAAGAGACCCAGTACTTC. It translates to CASSLGSVTFQETQYF.

The genes are TRBV5-5 and TRBJ2-7, with D unresolved. This CDR3 spans 14 amino acids. Trimming stripped 0 bases from V and 3 bases from J, with 10 bases between. Per germline, CDR1 SGHKS and CDR2 YYEKEE (reference sequence). The CDR3 region is CASSLATGDYEQYF. CDR3 sequence (DNA): TGTGCCAGCAGCTTGGCCACCGGTGACTACGAGCAGTACTTC. Variable domain in full (rest from reference TRBV5-5 and TRBJ2-7): DAGVTQSPTHLIKTRGQQVTLRCSPISGHKSVSWYQQVLGQGPQFIFQYYEKEERGRGNFPDRFSARQFPNYSSELNVNALLLGDSALYLCASSLATGDYEQYFGPGTRLTVT.